This TCR beta chain derives from a study of CD4 T cells in relation to SARS-CoV-2 and coronaviruses. As for the study in general: After 10 to 11 days of antigen culture, PBMC TCR beta CDR3s were sequenced. The negative reference was HIV-1 Nef peptide pool or peptide-free culture.

Sequencing used immunoSEQ multiplex PCR; TCRdb keeps in-frame clones, though not all of them. The data hold 20,000 to 25,000 clones, with 70% to 80% observed a single time. Before the COVID-19 pandemic, during about 2011-2019, CD4+ T cells were taken from unexposed donors. Isolation of CD4+ T cells took place after less than 11 days in culture. Unexposed-donor CD4+ T cells were probed with SARS-CoV-2 S/N and four cold-coronavirus spikes, cells permitting. Half the medium was replaced with IL-2 medium on days 3 and 7. The CDR3 sequence is 13 residues long. Germline lookup yields CDR1 MRHNA and CDR2 SNTAGT. The V gene lost 6 bases and the J gene lost 0 bases, with 8 bases spanning the gap. To note about this clone: Its antigen is unidentified.

This TCR was recovered from a human donor in good health. This chain uses TRBV6-4 with TRBJ1-2, with a possible D match to TRBD1 (5 bases). The sample taken for sequencing was CD4+ T cells from PBMCs, cultured in vitro. The CDR3 sequence is CASSPGPNYGYTF. As DNA, the CDR3 is TGTGCCAGCAGCCCGGGGCCTAACTATGGCTACACCTTC.